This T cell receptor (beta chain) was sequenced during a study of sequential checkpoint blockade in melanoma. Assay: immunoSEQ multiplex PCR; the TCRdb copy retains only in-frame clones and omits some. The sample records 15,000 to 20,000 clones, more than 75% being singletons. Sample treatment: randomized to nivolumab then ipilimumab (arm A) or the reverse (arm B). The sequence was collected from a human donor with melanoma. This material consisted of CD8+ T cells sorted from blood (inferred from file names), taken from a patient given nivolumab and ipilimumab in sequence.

The CDR3 DNA follows: TGTGCCAGCAGCTTAACGGGACTTTACGAGCAGTACTTC. The encoded protein is CASSLTGLYEQYF. The V gene is TRBV7-8, the J gene TRBJ2-7, with a tentative D call TRBD2 (6 bases). The CDR3 is 13 amino acids. V was cut by 2 bases and J by 4 bases, with 9 bases left in between. The germline gives CDR1 SGHVS, CDR2 FQNEAQ.